Here is one TCR beta chain with its context. Its antigen is still unknown. The method was immunoSEQ multiplex PCR; TCRdb's version includes in-frame clones alone and lacks a portion of them. The sample holds 110,000 or so clones, more than 85% seen once. The validation cohort, a group of around 130 subjects, included the donors and was separate from the roughly 620-subject first cohort. This sample was included in a study of cytomegalovirus exposure and HLA in healthy donors. Background on the study: In a later analysis, the roughly 130 validation repertoires were reported to have used the same platform as the approximately 620 first-cohort repertoires.

Regarding the study as a whole: 150 or so TCR beta chains were listed as cytomegalovirus-associated. The authors confirmed in vitro that a few CMV-associated chains were specific for CMV antigens.

Sequencing was carried out using PBMCs. The receptor was derived from a man younger than 35 in good health and CMV-seropositive.

CDR3 bases: TGTGCCAGTAGCCTAGGGGGTAACAATCAGCCCCAGCATTTT. This translates into CASSLGGNNQPQHF. The V gene is TRBV19, the J gene TRBJ1-5, with D maybe TRBD1 (6 bases). The CDR3 has 14 amino acids. Germline V gene lookup returns CDR1 LNHDA and CDR2 SQIVND (reference sequence). V shed 6 bases and J shed 3 bases, with 12 bases lying between them.